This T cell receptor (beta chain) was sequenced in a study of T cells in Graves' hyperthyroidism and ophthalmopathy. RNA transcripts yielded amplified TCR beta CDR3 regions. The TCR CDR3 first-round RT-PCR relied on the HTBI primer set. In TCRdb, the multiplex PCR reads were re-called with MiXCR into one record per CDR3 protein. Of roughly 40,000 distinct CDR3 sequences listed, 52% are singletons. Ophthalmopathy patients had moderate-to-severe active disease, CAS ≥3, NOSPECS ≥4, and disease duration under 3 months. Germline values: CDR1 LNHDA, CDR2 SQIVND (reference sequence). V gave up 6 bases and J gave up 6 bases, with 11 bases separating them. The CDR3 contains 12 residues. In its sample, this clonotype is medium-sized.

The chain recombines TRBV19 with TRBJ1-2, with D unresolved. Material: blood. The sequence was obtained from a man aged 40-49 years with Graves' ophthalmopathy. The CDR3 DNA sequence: TGTGCCAGTAGCAAAAGGCCCGATGGCTACACCTTC. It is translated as CASSKRPDGYTF.